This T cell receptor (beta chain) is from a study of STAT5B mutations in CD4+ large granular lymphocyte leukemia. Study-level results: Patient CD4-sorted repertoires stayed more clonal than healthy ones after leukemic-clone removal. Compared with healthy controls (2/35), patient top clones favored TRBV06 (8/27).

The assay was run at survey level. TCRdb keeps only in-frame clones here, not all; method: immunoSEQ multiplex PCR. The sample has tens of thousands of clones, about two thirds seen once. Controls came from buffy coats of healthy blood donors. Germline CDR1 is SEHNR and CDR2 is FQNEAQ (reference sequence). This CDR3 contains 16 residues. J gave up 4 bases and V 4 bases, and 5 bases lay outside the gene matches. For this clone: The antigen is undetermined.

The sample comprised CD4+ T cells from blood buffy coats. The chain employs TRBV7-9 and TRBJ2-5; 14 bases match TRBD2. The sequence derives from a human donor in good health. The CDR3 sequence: CASSSTGTSGGETQYF. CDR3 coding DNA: TGTGCCAGCAGCTCTACCGGGACTAGCGGGGGAGAGACCCAGTACTTC. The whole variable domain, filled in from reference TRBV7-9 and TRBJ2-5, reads DTGVSQNPRHKITKRGQNVTFRCDPISEHNRLYWYRQTLGQGPEFLTYFQNEAQLEKSRLLSDRFSAERPKGSFSTLEIQRTEQGDSAMYLCASSSTGTSGGETQYFGPGTRLLVL.